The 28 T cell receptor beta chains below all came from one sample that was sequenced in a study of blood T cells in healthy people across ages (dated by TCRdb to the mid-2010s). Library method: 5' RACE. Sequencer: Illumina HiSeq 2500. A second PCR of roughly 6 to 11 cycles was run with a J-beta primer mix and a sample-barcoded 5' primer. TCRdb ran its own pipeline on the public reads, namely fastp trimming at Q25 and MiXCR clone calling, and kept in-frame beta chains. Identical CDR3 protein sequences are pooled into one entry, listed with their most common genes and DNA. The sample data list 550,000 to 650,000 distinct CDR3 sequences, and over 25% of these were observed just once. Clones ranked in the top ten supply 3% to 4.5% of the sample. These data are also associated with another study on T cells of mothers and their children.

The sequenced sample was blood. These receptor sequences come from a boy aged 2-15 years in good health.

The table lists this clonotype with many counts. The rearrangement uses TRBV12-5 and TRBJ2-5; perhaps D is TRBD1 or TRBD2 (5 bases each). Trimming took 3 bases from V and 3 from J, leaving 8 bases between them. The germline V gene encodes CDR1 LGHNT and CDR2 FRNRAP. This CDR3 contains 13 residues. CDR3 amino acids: CASGFGGEETQYF. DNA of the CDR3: TGTGCTAGTGGTTTTGGGGGAGAAGAGACCCAGTACTTC. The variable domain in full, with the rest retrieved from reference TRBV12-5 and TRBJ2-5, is DARVTQTPRHKVTEMGQEVTMRCQPILGHNTVFWYRQTMMQGLELLAYFRNRAPLDDSGMPKDRFSAEMPDATLATLKIQPSEPRDSAVYFCASGFGGEETQYFGPGTRLLVL.

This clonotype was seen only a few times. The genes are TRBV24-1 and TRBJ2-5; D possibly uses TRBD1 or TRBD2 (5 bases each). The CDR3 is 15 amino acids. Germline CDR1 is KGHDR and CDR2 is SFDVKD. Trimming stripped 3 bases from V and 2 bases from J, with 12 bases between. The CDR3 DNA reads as TGTGCCACCAGTGATGGAAGGGGACCACAAGAGACCCAGTACTTC. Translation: CATSDGRGPQETQYF.

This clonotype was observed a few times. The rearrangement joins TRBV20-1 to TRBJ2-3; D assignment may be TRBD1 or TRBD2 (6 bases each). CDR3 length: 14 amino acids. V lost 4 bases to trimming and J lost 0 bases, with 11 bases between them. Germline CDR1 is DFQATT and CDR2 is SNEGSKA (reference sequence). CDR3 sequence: CSATRGASTDTQYF. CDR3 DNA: TGCAGTGCTACTAGGGGGGCCAGCACAGATACGCAGTATTTT.

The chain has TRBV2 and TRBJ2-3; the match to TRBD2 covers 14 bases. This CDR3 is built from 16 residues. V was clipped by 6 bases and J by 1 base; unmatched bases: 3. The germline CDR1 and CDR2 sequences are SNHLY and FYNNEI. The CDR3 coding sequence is TGTGCCAGCAGGGGACTAGCGGGAGCCCGCACAGATACGCAGTATTTT. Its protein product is CASRGLAGARTDTQYF.

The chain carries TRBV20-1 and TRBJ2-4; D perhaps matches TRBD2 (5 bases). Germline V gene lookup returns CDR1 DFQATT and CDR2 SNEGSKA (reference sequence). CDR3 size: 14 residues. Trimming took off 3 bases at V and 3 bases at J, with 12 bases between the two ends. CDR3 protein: CSARPLAVKNIQYF. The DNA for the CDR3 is TGCAGTGCTAGGCCCCTAGCAGTCAAAAACATTCAGTACTTC.

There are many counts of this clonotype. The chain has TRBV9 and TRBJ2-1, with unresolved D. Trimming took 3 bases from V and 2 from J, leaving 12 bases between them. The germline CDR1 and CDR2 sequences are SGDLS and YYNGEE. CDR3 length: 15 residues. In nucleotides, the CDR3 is TGTGCCAGCAGCGGTGGATCGTTAGCCTACAATGAGCAGTTCTTC. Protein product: CASSGGSLAYNEQFF.

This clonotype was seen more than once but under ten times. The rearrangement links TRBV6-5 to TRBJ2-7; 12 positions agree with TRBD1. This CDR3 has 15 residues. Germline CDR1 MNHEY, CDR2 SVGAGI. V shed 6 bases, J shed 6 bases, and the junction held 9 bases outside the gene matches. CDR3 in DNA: TGTGCCAGCAGCATATCCGGGACAGGGGGCTTCGAGCAGTACTTC. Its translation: CASSISGTGGFEQYF.

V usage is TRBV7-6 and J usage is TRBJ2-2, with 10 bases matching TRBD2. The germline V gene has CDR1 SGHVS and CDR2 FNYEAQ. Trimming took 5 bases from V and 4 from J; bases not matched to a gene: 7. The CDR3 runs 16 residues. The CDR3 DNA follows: TGTGCCAGCAGCACGCCTAGCGGGAGAGGCACCGGGGAGCTGTTTTTT. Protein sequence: CASSTPSGRGTGELFF.

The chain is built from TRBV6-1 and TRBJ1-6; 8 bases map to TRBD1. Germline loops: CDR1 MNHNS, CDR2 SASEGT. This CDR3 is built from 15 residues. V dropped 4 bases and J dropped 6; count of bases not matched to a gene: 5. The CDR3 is CASSAWTGSNSPLHF. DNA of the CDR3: TGTGCCAGCAGTGCCTGGACAGGGAGTAATTCACCCCTCCACTTT.

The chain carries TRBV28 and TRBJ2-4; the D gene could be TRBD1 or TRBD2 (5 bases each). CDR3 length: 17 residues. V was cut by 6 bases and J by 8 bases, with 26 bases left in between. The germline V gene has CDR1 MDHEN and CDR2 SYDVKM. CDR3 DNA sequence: TGTGCCAGCAGGAGAGGGGCATCCTGGGGGTTAACAGACATTCAGTACTTC. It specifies CASRRGASWGLTDIQYF.

The CDR3 reads CASSEDYGYTF. The DNA of the CDR3 is TGTGCCAGCAGCGAGGACTATGGCTACACCTTC. V is TRBV7-9 and J is TRBJ1-2; no reliable D call. Germline values: CDR1 SEHNR, CDR2 FQNEAQ (reference sequence). The CDR3 contains 11 residues. V lost 5 bases and J lost 3, with 4 bases in between.

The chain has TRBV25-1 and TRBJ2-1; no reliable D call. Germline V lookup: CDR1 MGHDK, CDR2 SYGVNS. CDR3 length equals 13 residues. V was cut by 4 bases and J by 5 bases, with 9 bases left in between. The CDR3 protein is CASSASSNNEQFF. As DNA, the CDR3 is TGTGCCAGCAGTGCGTCATCGAACAATGAGCAGTTCTTC. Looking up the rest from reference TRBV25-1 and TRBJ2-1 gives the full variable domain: EADIYQTPRYLVIGTGKKITLECSQTMGHDKMYWYQQDPGMELHLIHYSYGVNSTEKGDLSSESTVSRIRTEHFPLTLESARPSHTSQYLCASSASSNNEQFFGPGTRLTVL.

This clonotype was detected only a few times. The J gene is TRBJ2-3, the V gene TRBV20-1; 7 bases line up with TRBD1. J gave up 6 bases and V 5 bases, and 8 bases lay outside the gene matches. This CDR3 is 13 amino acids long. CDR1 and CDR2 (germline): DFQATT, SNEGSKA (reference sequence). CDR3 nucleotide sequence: TGCAGTGCTGGGCCCAGCAGGGGGGATACGCAGTATTTT. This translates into CSAGPSRGDTQYF.

The DNA of the CDR3 is TGTGCCAGCAGTTACTCCGGGACTAGCGGGAGGGCCGACAATGAGCAGTTCTTC. It is translated as CASSYSGTSGRADNEQFF. The chain links TRBV6-2 or TRBV6-3 to TRBJ2-1; 16 nucleotides match TRBD2. This CDR3 region has 18 residues. V gave up 0 bases and J gave up 5 bases; unmatched junction bases: 4. The V gene's germline CDR1 is MNHEY and CDR2 SVGEGT.

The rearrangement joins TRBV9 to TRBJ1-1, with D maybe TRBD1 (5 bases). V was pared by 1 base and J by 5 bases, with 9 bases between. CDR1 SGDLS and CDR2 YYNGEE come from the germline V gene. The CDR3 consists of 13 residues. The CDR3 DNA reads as TGTGCCAGCAGCGTATTTCAGGGAACTGAAGCTTTCTTT. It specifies CASSVFQGTEAFF.

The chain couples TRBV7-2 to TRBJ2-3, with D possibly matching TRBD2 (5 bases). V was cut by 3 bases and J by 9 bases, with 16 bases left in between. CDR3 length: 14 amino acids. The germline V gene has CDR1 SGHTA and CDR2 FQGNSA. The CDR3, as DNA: TGTGCCAGCAGCTTCCTCCGCCCCGGCGGGACGCAGTATTTT. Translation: CASSFLRPGGTQYF.

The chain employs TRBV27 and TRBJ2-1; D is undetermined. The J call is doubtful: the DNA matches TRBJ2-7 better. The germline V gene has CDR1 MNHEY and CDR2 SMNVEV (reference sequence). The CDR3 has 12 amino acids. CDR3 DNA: TGTGCCAGCAGTCCCGAGTATGGGGAGCAGTACTTC. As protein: CASSPEYGEQYF.

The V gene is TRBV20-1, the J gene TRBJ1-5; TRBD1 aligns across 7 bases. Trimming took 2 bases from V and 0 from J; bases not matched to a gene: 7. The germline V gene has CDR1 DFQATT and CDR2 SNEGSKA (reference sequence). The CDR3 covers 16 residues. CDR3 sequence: CSARRTGDYSNQPQHF. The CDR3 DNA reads TGCAGTGCTAGAAGGACAGGAGATTATAGCAATCAGCCCCAGCATTTT.

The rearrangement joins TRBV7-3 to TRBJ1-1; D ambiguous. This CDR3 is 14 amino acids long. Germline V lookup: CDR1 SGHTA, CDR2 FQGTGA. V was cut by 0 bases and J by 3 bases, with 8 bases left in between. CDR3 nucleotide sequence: TGTGCCAGCAGCTTAACTCGGGCAGACACTGAAGCTTTCTTT. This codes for CASSLTRADTEAFF.

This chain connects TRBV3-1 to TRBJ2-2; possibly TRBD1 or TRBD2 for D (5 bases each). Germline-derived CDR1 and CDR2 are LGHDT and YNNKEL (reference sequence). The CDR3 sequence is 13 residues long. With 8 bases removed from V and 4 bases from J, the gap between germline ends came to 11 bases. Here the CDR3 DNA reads TGTGCCAGCCTGAGGGGAGTCACCGGGGAGCTGTTTTTT. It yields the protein CASLRGVTGELFF.

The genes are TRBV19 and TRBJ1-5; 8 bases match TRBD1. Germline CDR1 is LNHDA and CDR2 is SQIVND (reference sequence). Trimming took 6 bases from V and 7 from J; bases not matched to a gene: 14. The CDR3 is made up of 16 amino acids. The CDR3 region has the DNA TGTGCCAGTAGACCCCCGGCGGCAGGGGGCGGACAGCCCCAGCATTTT. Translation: CASRPPAAGGGQPQHF.

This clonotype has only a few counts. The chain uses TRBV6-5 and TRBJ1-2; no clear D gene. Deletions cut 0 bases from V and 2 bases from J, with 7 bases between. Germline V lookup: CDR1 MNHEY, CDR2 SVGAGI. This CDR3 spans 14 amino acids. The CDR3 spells CASSYSGRNYGYTF. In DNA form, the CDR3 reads TGTGCCAGCAGTTACTCTGGACGGAACTATGGCTACACCTTC.

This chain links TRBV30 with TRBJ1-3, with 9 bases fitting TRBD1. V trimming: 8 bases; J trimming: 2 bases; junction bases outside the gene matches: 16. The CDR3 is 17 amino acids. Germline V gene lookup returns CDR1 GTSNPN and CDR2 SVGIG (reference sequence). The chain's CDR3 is CASSPSLTGGTGNTIYF. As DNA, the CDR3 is TGTGCCAGCAGCCCATCCCTAACAGGGGGCACTGGAAACACCATATATTTT. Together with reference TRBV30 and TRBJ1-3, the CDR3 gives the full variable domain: SQTIHQWPATLVQPVGSPLSLECTVEGTSNPNLYWYRQAAGRGLQLLFYSVGIGQISSEVPQNLSASRPQDRQFILSSKKLLLSDSGFYLCASSPSLTGGTGNTIYFGEGSWLTVV.

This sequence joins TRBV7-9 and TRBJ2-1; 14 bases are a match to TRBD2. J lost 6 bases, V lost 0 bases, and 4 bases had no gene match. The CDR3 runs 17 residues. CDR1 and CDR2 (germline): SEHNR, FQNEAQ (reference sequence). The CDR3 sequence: CASSLAGTSGSPNEQFF. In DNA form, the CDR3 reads TGTGCCAGCAGCTTAGCGGGGACTAGCGGGAGTCCCAATGAGCAGTTCTTC.

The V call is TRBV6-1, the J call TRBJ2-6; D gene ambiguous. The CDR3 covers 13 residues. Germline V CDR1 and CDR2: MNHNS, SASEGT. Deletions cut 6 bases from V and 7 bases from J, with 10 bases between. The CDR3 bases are TGTGCCAGCAGCGAGACGGTAGCCAACGTCCTGACTTTC. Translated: CASSETVANVLTF.

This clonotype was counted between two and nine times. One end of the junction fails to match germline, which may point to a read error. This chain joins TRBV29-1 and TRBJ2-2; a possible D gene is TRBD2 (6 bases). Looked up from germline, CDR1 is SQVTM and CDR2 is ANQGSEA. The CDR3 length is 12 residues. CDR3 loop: CSVLGYGGKLFF. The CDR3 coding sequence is TGCAGCGTTTTGGGGTACGGCGGGAAGCTGTTTTTT.

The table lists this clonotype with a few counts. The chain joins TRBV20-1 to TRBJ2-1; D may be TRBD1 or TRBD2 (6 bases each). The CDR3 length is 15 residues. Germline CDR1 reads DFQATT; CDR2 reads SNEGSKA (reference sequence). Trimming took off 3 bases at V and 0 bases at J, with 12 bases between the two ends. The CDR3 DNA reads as TGCAGTGCTAGTTATGGGGGGCACTCCTACAATGAGCAGTTCTTC. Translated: CSASYGGHSYNEQFF.

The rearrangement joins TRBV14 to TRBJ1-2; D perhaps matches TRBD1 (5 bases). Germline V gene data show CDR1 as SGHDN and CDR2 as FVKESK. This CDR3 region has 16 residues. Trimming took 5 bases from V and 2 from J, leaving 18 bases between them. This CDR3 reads CASSFSRGSFNYGYTF. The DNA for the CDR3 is TGTGCCAGCAGCTTCTCACGGGGGTCCTTCAACTATGGCTACACCTTC. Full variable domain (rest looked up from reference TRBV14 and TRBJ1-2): EAGVTQFPSHSVIEKGQTVTLRCDPISGHDNLYWYRRVMGKEIKFLLHFVKESKQDESGMPNNRFLAERTGGTYSTLKVQPAELEDSGVYFCASSFSRGSFNYGYTFGSGTRLTVV.